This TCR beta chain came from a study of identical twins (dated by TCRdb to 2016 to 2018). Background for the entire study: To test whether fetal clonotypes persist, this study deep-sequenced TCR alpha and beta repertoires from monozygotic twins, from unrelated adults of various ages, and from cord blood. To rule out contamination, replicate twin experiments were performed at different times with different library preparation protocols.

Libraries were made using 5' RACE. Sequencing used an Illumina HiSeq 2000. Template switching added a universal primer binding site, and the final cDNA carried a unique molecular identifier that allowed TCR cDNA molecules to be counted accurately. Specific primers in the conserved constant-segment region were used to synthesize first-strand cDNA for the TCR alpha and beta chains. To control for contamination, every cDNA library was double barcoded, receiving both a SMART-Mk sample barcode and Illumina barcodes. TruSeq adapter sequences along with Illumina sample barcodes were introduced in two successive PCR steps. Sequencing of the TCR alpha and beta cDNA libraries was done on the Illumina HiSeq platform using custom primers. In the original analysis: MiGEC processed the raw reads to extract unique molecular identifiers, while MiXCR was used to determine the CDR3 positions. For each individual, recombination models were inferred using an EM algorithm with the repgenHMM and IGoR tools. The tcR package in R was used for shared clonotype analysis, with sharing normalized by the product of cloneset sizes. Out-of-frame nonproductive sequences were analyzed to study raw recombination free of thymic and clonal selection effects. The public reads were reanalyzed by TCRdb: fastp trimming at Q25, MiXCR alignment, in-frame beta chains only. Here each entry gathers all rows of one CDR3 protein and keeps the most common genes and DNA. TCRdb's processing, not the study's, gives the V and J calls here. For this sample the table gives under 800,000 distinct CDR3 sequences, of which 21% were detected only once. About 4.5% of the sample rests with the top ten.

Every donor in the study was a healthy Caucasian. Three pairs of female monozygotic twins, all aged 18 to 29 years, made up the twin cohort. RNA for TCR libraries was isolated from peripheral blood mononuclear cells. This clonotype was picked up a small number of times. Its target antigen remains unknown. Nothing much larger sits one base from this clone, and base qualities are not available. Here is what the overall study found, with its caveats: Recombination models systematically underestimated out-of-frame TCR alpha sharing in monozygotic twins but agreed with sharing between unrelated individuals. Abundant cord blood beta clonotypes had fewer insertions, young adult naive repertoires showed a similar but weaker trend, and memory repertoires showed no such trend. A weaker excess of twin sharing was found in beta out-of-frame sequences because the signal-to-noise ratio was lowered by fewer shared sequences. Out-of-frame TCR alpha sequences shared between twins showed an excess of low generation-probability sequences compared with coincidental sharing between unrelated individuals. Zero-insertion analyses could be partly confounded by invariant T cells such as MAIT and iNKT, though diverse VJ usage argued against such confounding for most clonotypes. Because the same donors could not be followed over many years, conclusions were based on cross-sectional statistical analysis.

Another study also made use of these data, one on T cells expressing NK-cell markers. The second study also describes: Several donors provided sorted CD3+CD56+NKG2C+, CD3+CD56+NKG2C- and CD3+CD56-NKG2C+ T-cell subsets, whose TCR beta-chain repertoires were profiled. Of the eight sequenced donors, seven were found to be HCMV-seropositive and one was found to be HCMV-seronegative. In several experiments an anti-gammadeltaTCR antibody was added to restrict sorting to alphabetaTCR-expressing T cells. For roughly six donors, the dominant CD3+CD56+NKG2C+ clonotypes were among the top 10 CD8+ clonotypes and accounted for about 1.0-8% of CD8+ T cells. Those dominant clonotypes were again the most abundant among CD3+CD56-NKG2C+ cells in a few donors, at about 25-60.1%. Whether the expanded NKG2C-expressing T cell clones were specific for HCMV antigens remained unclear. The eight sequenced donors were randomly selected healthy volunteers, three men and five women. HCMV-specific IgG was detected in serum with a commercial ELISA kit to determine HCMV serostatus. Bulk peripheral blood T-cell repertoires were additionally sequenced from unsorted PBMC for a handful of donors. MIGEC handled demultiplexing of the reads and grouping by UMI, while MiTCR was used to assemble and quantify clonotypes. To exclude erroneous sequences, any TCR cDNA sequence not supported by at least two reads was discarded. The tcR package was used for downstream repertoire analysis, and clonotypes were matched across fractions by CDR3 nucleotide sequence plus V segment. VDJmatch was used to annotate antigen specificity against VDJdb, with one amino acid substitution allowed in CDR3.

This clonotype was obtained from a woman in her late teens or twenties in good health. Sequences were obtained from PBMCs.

The CDR3 amino acid sequence is: CASSYSRDRAPYNEQFF. The DNA is as follows: TGTGCCAGCAGTTACTCCCGGGACAGGGCCCCCTACAATGAGCAGTTCTTC. Recombination joined TRBV6-5 with TRBJ2-1; 9 bases in the junction line up with TRBD1. The germline V gene supplies CDR1 MNHEY and CDR2 SVGAGI. V is pruned by 0 bases and J by 2 bases, leaving 5 bases of the junction without a gene match. Measured from the cysteine to the phenylalanine, the CDR3 is 17 residues long. Only the CDR3 region is kept as DNA, spanning 51 bases read in frame from base 1.